These 32 T cell receptor beta chains came from one sample sequenced in a study of T cell changes during pregnancy in multiple sclerosis (dated by TCRdb to about 2019). Library preparation used the immunoSEQ multiplex PCR assay. TCRdb retrieved this table from immuneACCESS and kept in-frame rearrangements only. Not all clones are present; in checked studies, unresolved V genes account for under half, and no reason is known for the remainder. The sample table lists tens of thousands of clones, just over 90% of them with a count of one. The ten largest make up 1.4% of the sample. The sequences come from peripheral blood, collected in the third trimester of pregnancy. The receptors stem from a female donor in good health, enrolled as a control in a pregnancy study.

The chain joins TRBV29-1 to TRBJ2-7, with D hard to call. The CDR3 length is 13 residues. Deletions cut 4 bases from V and 6 bases from J, with 16 bases between. Germline CDR1 reads SQVTM; CDR2 reads ANQGSEA. Here the CDR3 DNA reads TGCAGCGTTGTAATAGTCGCTCCCTCCGAGCAGTACTTC. It specifies CSVVIVAPSEQYF.

The V gene is TRBV30, the J gene TRBJ1-1; 8 positions agree with TRBD1. Germline V gene sequence: CDR1 GTSNPN, CDR2 SVGIG (reference sequence). The V and J ends lost 3 bases and 0 bases, in that order; junction bases with no gene match: 3. The CDR3 consists of 14 residues. CDR3 sequence: CAWRRDRLNTEAFF. CDR3 DNA sequence: TGTGCCTGGAGGCGGGACAGGCTGAACACTGAAGCTTTCTTT.

This chain links TRBV7-2 with TRBJ1-2, with a tentative D call TRBD1 (6 bases). Germline CDR1 is SGHTA and CDR2 is FQGNSA. V lost 2 bases and J 1 base, leaving 11 bases between the germline ends. The length of the CDR3 is 15 residues. The CDR3 nucleotides are TGTGCCAGCAGCTTAACAGGGTTGGGTAACTATGGCTACACCTTC. Protein sequence: CASSLTGLGNYGYTF.

The chain recombines TRBV7-2 with TRBJ2-5; TRBD2 is a possible D gene (5 bases). V dropped 4 bases and J dropped 4 bases, with 16 bases sitting between them. Germline assignment: CDR1 SGHTA and CDR2 FQGNSA. This CDR3 comprises 15 residues. In DNA form, the CDR3 reads TGTGCCAGCAGCTCTGAGGGATCCCTCCGAGAGACCCAGTACTTC. Translation: CASSSEGSLRETQYF.

This chain links TRBV28 with TRBJ1-3, with 8 positions matching TRBD1. With 8 bases clipped from V and 4 bases from J, the junction kept 10 bases outside the gene matches. The germline CDR1 and CDR2 sequences are MDHEN and SYDVKM. The CDR3 runs 15 residues. The CDR3: CASQNDRGSGNTIYF. For the CDR3, the DNA is TGTGCCAGCCAAAACGACAGGGGCTCCGGAAACACCATATATTTT.

The CDR3 DNA sequence: TGTGCCAGCAGTCAGGATAGGGGCTATGGCTACACCTTC. Its protein is CASSQDRGYGYTF. The chain uses TRBV6-1 and TRBJ1-2, with TRBD1 as a possible D gene (5 bases). The V end was cut by 5 bases, the J end by 4 bases, with 11 bases between. CDR3 length: 13 residues. Germline CDR1 MNHNS, CDR2 SASEGT.

The chain has TRBV28 and TRBJ2-7, with 7 bases lining up with TRBD1. The CDR3 totals 15 residues. CDR1 and CDR2 (germline): MDHEN, SYDVKM. Germline trimming cut 5 bases from V and 4 bases from J; bases unmatched to any gene: 11. CDR3: CASSGPGTAVYEQYF. In nucleotides, the CDR3 is TGTGCCAGCAGTGGCCCCGGGACAGCGGTATACGAGCAGTACTTC. The full variable domain, its missing parts supplied by reference TRBV28 and TRBJ2-7, is DVKVTQSSRYLVKRTGEKVFLECVQDMDHENMFWYRQDPGLGLRLIYFSYDVKMKEKGDIPEGYSVSREKKERFSLILESASTNQTSMYLCASSGPGTAVYEQYFGPGTRLTVT.

V is TRBV29-1 and J is TRBJ2-1; TRBD1 agrees at 7 bases. With 2 bases clipped from V and 10 bases from J, the junction kept 5 bases outside the gene matches. The CDR3 has 12 amino acids. Germline V CDR1 and CDR2: SQVTM, ANQGSEA. The CDR3 coding sequence is TGCAGCGTTGAAAAACAGGGGAACGAGCAGTTCTTC. This codes for CSVEKQGNEQFF.

The J gene is TRBJ2-1, the V gene TRBV27; 13 bases align to TRBD2. The CDR3 is 14 amino acids. Germline CDR1 is MNHEY and CDR2 is SMNVEV (reference sequence). J lost 10 bases, V lost 8 bases, and 8 bases had no gene match. The DNA for the CDR3 is TGTGCCAGCCAAACTAGCGGGAGGGTTCGGGAGCAGTTCTTC. This encodes CASQTSGRVREQFF.

V gene TRBV5-4 combines with J gene TRBJ2-1; 10 bases line up with TRBD2. Germline V lookup: CDR1 SGHNT, CDR2 YYREEE (reference sequence). The V gene end was trimmed by 5 bases and the J gene end by 6 bases; junction bases not matched to a gene: 11. The CDR3 sequence is 16 residues long. The CDR3 DNA follows: TGTGCCAGCAGTATCGAGAGCGGGAGGGCCTCCAATGAGCAGTTCTTC. This translates into CASSIESGRASNEQFF.

V and J are TRBV27 and TRBJ2-1, with D possibly TRBD2 on 7 matching bases. Deletions cut 5 bases from V and 12 bases from J, with 26 bases between. CDR3 size: 16 residues. CDR1 is MNHEY and CDR2 is SMNVEV in the germline V gene (reference sequence). The CDR3 nucleotides read TGTGCCAGCAGTCTTGGACTAGGGGGGGGGTTCGATGTGCAGTTCTTC. Protein product: CASSLGLGGGFDVQFF.

V is TRBV5-1 and J is TRBJ2-2; 9 bases agree with TRBD1. Trimming took 2 bases from V and 3 from J; bases not matched to a gene: 5. Germline CDR1 SGHRS, CDR2 YFSETQ. This CDR3 is 16 amino acids long. CDR3 DNA sequence: TGCGCCAGCAGCTTAAAACAGGGGGCGGACACCGGGGAGCTGTTTTTT. Protein sequence: CASSLKQGADTGELFF.

The chain joins TRBV29-1 to TRBJ2-3; 10 bases map to TRBD2. The V and J ends lost 4 bases and 2 bases, in that order; junction bases with no gene match: 6. The CDR3 runs to 15 residues. CDR1 and CDR2 (germline): SQVTM, ANQGSEA. CDR3 nucleotide sequence: TGCAGCGTTGCCGGACTAGCGGCTTCCACAGATACGCAGTATTTT. Translated, it gives CSVAGLAASTDTQYF.

V usage is TRBV7-9 and J usage is TRBJ2-7; TRBD1 matches 7 bases. Per the germline V gene, CDR1 is SEHNR and CDR2 is FQNEAQ (reference sequence). The CDR3 sequence is 13 residues long. The ends lost 5 bases at V and 1 base at J; junction bases unmatched: 2. The CDR3 protein is CASSQGQSYEQYF. CDR3 nucleotide sequence: TGTGCCAGCAGCCAGGGACAGTCCTACGAGCAGTACTTC.

This clone appeared once. The J gene is TRBJ2-7, the V gene TRBV5-6; the D gene is possibly TRBD1 (5 bases). Germline V gene lookup returns CDR1 SGHDT and CDR2 YYEEEE. The V end lost 0 bases, the J end lost 4 bases, and 11 bases lay between the germline ends. CDR3 length: 14 residues. CDR3 region: CASSLAQVAYEQYF. The CDR3 coding sequence is TGTGCCAGCAGCTTGGCACAGGTGGCGTACGAGCAGTACTTC. The whole variable domain, filled in from reference TRBV5-6 and TRBJ2-7, reads DAGVTQSPTHLIKTRGQQVTLRCSPKSGHDTVSWYQQALGQGPQFIFQYYEEEERQRGNFPDRFSGHQFPNYSSELNVNALLLGDSALYLCASSLAQVAYEQYFGPGTRLTVT.

This clone is a singleton in its sample. The chain has TRBV15 and TRBJ2-7; 8 nucleotides line up with TRBD1. V was pared by 2 bases and J by 3 bases, with 6 bases of the junction left unmatched. CDR1 LNHNV and CDR2 YYDKDF come from the germline V gene (reference sequence). This CDR3 is 15 amino acids long. CDR3 residues: CATSRMTGVGYEQYF. The CDR3 DNA reads TGTGCCACCAGCAGAATGACAGGGGTAGGCTACGAGCAGTACTTC.

The J gene is TRBJ2-1, the V gene TRBV7-2; 7 bases fit TRBD2. The CDR3 is 19 amino acids. The germline V gene has CDR1 SGHTA and CDR2 FQGNSA. V trimming: 1 base; J trimming: 0 bases; junction bases outside the gene matches: 12. Here the CDR3 reads CASSLVARREPGSYNEQFF. CDR3 bases: TGTGCCAGCAGCTTAGTTGCCAGGCGGGAGCCCGGCTCCTACAATGAGCAGTTCTTC.

This chain connects TRBV28 to TRBJ2-6; 7 bases match TRBD1. Germline CDR1 reads MDHEN; CDR2 reads SYDVKM. Losses at the gene ends were 5 bases for V and 4 bases for J; bases not matched to a gene: 5. The CDR3 has 15 residues. The CDR3 loop reads CASSPTGEGANVLTF. The DNA of the CDR3 is TGTGCCAGCAGTCCCACAGGGGAGGGGGCCAACGTCCTGACTTTC. The full variable domain, in which reference TRBV28 and TRBJ2-6 provide the parts outside the CDR3, is DVKVTQSSRYLVKRTGEKVFLECVQDMDHENMFWYRQDPGLGLRLIYFSYDVKMKEKGDIPEGYSVSREKKERFSLILESASTNQTSMYLCASSPTGEGANVLTFGAGSRLTVL.

The chain joins TRBV2 to TRBJ2-7; TRBD2 aligns across 13 bases. Germline-derived CDR1 and CDR2 are SNHLY and FYNNEI. The CDR3 loop spans 16 amino acids. After removal of 6 bases from V and 4 bases from J, the junction contained 9 bases not matched to a gene. CDR3 residues: CASSLGRTSGSYEQYF. CDR3 nucleotide sequence: TGTGCCAGCAGCCTCGGGAGGACTAGCGGGAGTTACGAGCAGTACTTC.

The rearrangement joins TRBV28 to TRBJ1-3; no reliable D call. Trimming took off 6 bases at V and 0 bases at J, with 12 bases between the two ends. Germline V gene sequence: CDR1 MDHEN, CDR2 SYDVKM. The CDR3 runs to 15 residues. CDR3 residues: CASRGQPDSGNTIYF. The DNA of the CDR3 is TGTGCCAGCAGGGGCCAGCCAGACTCTGGAAACACCATATATTTT.

This chain uses TRBV10-3 with TRBJ2-1; tentative D call: TRBD2 (5 bases). The CDR3 loop spans 11 amino acids. V lost 10 bases to trimming and J lost 5 bases, with 9 bases between them. From germline, CDR1 is ENHRY and CDR2 SYGVKD. The CDR3, as DNA: TGTGCCACCCAGCGGAACAATGAGCAGTTCTTC. It specifies CATQRNNEQFF.

CDR3 residues: CATSGTSGTGANVLTF. CDR3 bases: TGTGCCACCAGCGGTACTAGCGGGACTGGGGCCAACGTCCTGACTTTC. The J gene is TRBJ2-6, the V gene TRBV15; TRBD2 aligns across 10 bases. With V trimmed by 5 bases and J by 2 bases, 3 bases remained unmatched. Germline V gives CDR1 LNHNV, CDR2 YYDKDF (reference sequence). The CDR3 length is 16 residues.

The CDR3 DNA is TGTGCCAGTAGTATAGGTCCGGGGACAAGTGGCGATGAGCAGTTCTTC. Encoded protein: CASSIGPGTSGDEQFF. The rearrangement links TRBV19 to TRBJ2-1, with D tentatively TRBD1 (6 bases). Trimming removed 1 base at V and 8 bases at J, with 18 bases between. CDR1 LNHDA and CDR2 SQIVND come from the germline V gene (reference sequence). The CDR3 is 16 amino acids.

By sample share, this clone is medium-sized. The CDR3 reads CASSADSNQPQHF. CDR3 coding DNA: TGTGCCAGCAGTGCAGATAGCAATCAGCCCCAGCATTTT. The rearrangement joins TRBV6-4 to TRBJ1-5; D gene ambiguous. CDR1 and CDR2 (germline): MRHNA, SNTAGT. There are 13 residues in the CDR3. V was trimmed by 4 bases and J by 0 bases, leaving 4 bases between them.

The genes are TRBV5-6 and TRBJ2-2; 8 bases fit TRBD2. J gave up 5 bases and V 3 bases, and 15 bases lay outside the gene matches. Germline values: CDR1 SGHDT, CDR2 YYEEEE. The CDR3 length is 18 residues. CDR3 protein: CASSSTPGLAVGTGELFF. The CDR3 nucleotides read TGTGCCAGCAGCTCCACCCCAGGACTAGCCGTGGGGACCGGGGAGCTGTTTTTT. The full variable domain, with the rest looked up from reference TRBV5-6 and TRBJ2-2, is DAGVTQSPTHLIKTRGQQVTLRCSPKSGHDTVSWYQQALGQGPQFIFQYYEEEERQRGNFPDRFSGHQFPNYSSELNVNALLLGDSALYLCASSSTPGLAVGTGELFFGEGSRLTVL.

V gene TRBV29-1 combines with J gene TRBJ2-1; tentatively, D is TRBD2 (5 bases). The CDR3 has 12 amino acids. V was trimmed by 4 bases and J by 9 bases, leaving 13 bases between them. Germline assignment: CDR1 SQVTM and CDR2 ANQGSEA. CDR3 in amino acids: CSVVTVGGEQFF. The CDR3 coding sequence is TGCAGCGTTGTCACTGTAGGAGGTGAGCAGTTCTTC.

The chain carries TRBV27 and TRBJ2-7, with a possible D match to TRBD2 (6 bases). This CDR3 is built from 13 residues. The V end was cut by 4 bases, the J end by 2 bases, with 9 bases between. Germline lookup yields CDR1 MNHEY and CDR2 SMNVEV (reference sequence). The CDR3 loop reads CASSSGRAYEQYF. In DNA form, the CDR3 reads TGTGCCAGCAGTTCCGGGAGAGCCTACGAGCAGTACTTC.

The chain joins TRBV6-5 to TRBJ2-7, with D maybe TRBD1 (5 bases). The CDR3 contains 14 residues. The germline CDR1 and CDR2 sequences are MNHEY and SVGAGI. V was shortened by 6 bases and J by 0 bases, with 12 bases between the two germline ends. CDR3 in DNA: TGTGCCAGCAGACAGACAGTTAGCTCCTACGAGCAGTACTTC. This gives the protein CASRQTVSSYEQYF.

The rearrangement links TRBV6-1 to TRBJ2-7, with 8 nucleotides matching TRBD1. CDR1 MNHNS and CDR2 SASEGT come from the germline V gene. This CDR3 contains 15 residues. Trimming took 6 bases from V and 1 from J; bases not matched to a gene: 8. CDR3 in amino acids: CASRDGTGRSYEQYF. Written as DNA, the CDR3 is TGTGCCAGCAGGGATGGGACAGGACGGTCCTACGAGCAGTACTTC.

In its sample, this clone was seen once. V usage is TRBV10-1 and J usage is TRBJ1-3; D is unclear. Germline CDR1 WNHNN, CDR2 SYGVQD (reference sequence). The CDR3 is 15 residues long. Trimming pared 2 bases from V and 11 bases from J, leaving 19 bases between. The CDR3 loop reads CASSERLTRALPIYF. CDR3 nucleotides: TGCGCCAGCAGTGAGCGACTCACGCGGGCATTACCCATATATTTT.

V is TRBV5-4 and J is TRBJ2-1; 9 nucleotides line up with TRBD2. This CDR3 comprises 15 residues. J was trimmed by 2 bases and V by 4 bases; bases with no gene match: 4. Germline V gene data show CDR1 as SGHNT and CDR2 as YYREEE (reference sequence). As DNA, the CDR3 is TGTGCCAGCAGCCCCGCTAGCGGGGCCTACAATGAGCAGTTCTTC. Its translation: CASSPASGAYNEQFF.

The chain joins TRBV6-6 to TRBJ2-2; TRBD1 matches at 8 bases. The germline V gene encodes CDR1 MNHNY and CDR2 SVGAGI (reference sequence). CDR3 size: 15 residues. V was clipped by 5 bases and J by 4 bases; unmatched bases: 6. CDR3 sequence (DNA): TGTGCCAGCAGTGCTCCGGGACAGGTCACCGGGGAGCTGTTTTTT. Its protein product is CASSAPGQVTGELFF.